These T cell receptor beta chains were read from a single sample in a study of blood T cell repertoires in COVID-19. Some clones are missing from TCRdb's copy, which holds only in-frame ones; the method was immunoSEQ multiplex PCR. The table has some 280,000 clones, roughly 90% seen once. The sequenced sample consisted of peripheral blood. The receptor source for this set is a woman aged 35 to 49 who had recovered from COVID-19. The CDR3 runs from the conserved cysteine through the conserved F or W. The D gene is left open where the match is weak. The size field is filled for only some rows; it gives once, few, many or a size class.

TRBJ2-5 TRBV28 NA NA TGTGCCAGCAGTTTCATTCGGGGGTTGGAGACCCAGTACTTC CASSFIRGLETQYF
TRBJ2-2 TRBV27 TRBD2 NA TGTGCCAGCAGACTAGGACTAGCAACCGGGGAGCTGTTTTTT CASRLGLATGELFF
TRBJ1-1 TRBV11-2 NA NA TGTGCCAGCAGCTTAGTGCGGAACACTGAAGCTTTCTTT CASSLVRNTEAFF
TRBJ2-7 TRBV5-1 NA NA TGCGCCAGCAGCTTGGCCTCGCCGGGGTCCTACGAGCAGTACTTC CASSLASPGSYEQYF
TRBJ1-1 TRBV11-1 NA NA TGTGCCAGCAGCTTTCGGGGGGGAGACACTGAAGCTTTCTTT CASSFRGGDTEAFF
TRBJ2-1 TRBV24-1 TRBD2 NA TGTGCCACCAGTGACCCGAGACTAGCGGGCACCAACAATGAGCAGTTCTTC CATSDPRLAGTNNEQFF
TRBJ1-2 TRBV3-1/TRBV3-2 TRBD1 few TGTGCCAGCAGCCAAGCTTACGACAGGGGATGGGGCTACACCTTC CASSQAYDRGWGYTF
TRBJ2-7 TRBV27 TRBD2 NA TGTGCCAGCAGTTTAGGGACTAGTGGGTACGAGCAGTACTTC CASSLGTSGYEQYF
TRBJ2-7 TRBV6-4 TRBD2 NA TGTGCCAGCAGAGGGTTAGCGGGAGGTTTGTACGAGCAGTACTTC CASRGLAGGLYEQYF
TRBJ1-5 TRBV9 NA NA TGTGCCAGCAGCTCTGACTCATCCAATCAGCCCCAGCATTTT CASSSDSSNQPQHF
TRBJ2-7 TRBV5-1 NA once TGCGCCAGCTCCCTTGGGGCCAACGAGCAGTACTTC CASSLGANEQYF
TRBJ2-7 TRBV6-5 NA NA TGTGCCAGCGCTGACTCCATTAAGATCTCCTACGAGCAGTACTTC CASADSIKISYEQYF
TRBJ2-7 TRBV6-2/TRBV6-3 NA NA TGTGCCAGCAGTTCGGGACTGGATTCCTACGAGCAGTACTTC CASSSGLDSYEQYF
TRBJ2-3 TRBV4-2 NA NA TGTGCCAGCAGCAAAACGACAGGCGACAGTTTTGTTACGCAGTATTTT CASSKTTGDSFVTQYF
TRBJ2-7 TRBV7-9 NA NA TGTGCCAGCAGCTTCGCGGGTCTCTACGAGCAGTACTTC CASSFAGLYEQYF
TRBJ1-3 TRBV5-1 NA NA TGCGCCAGCAGACCACGCCGCTGGCTCCTCGTCTCTGGAAACACCATATATTTT CASRPRRWLLVSGNTIYF
TRBJ2-1 TRBV28 NA NA TGTGCCAGCAGTTTAACCCGGAATGAGCAGTTCTTC CASSLTRNEQFF
TRBJ2-2 TRBV24-1 NA NA TGTGCCACCAGTGCCGGGTTTTCCGGGGAGCTGTTTTTT CATSAGFSGELFF
TRBJ2-1 TRBV10-3 NA NA TGTGCCATCACCAAGACTAGGGGCAATGAGCAGTTCTTC CAITKTRGNEQFF
TRBJ2-3 TRBV19 TRBD2 NA TGTGCCAGTAGTATACAGCTTGTGGCGGGAGAAAGCACAGATACGCAGTATTTT CASSIQLVAGESTDTQYF
TRBJ2-6 TRBV19 NA NA TGTGCCAGTAGTAAAAAACCGGCAGGGCCCCTCCTCTCTGGGGCCAACGTCCTGACTTTC CASSKKPAGPLLSGANVLTF
TRBJ2-3 TRBV24-1 TRBD1 NA TGTGCCACCAGTGATCCCCAGGGGGCGGGAACAGATACGCAGTATTTT CATSDPQGAGTDTQYF
TRBJ1-2 TRBV30 NA NA TGTGCCTGGAGTTCCGGAGGGGGGGCTGGCTACACCTTC CAWSSGGGAGYTF
TRBJ2-7 TRBV2 TRBD2 once TGTGCCAGCAGTGGACTAGCGGGGACCTACTACGAGCAGTACTTC CASSGLAGTYYEQYF
TRBJ1-5 TRBV5-5 NA once TGTGCCAGCAGGCCTGCCGGGACTGATAATCAGCCCCAGCATTTT CASRPAGTDNQPQHF
TRBJ2-2 TRBV6-1 TRBD1 NA TGTGCCAGCAGTGAAGGACCAGGGGGCATCGGGGAGCTGTTTTTT CASSEGPGGIGELFF
TRBJ2-1 TRBV2 NA NA TGTGCCAGCAGGGGGGGAGTTTACAATGAGCAGTTCTTC CASRGGVYNEQFF
TRBJ2-1 TRBV7-7 NA NA TGTGCCAGCAGCACAGGGACGGTAGGTAGCGGGCACAATGAGCAGTTCTTC CASSTGTVGSGHNEQFF
TRBJ1-6 TRBV9 TRBD1 NA TGTGCCAGCAGCGTTGCAGGGGGCGATAATTCACCCCTCCACTTT CASSVAGGDNSPLHF
TRBJ1-5 TRBV27 TRBD1 NA TGTGCCAGCAGCCGCCTTCCTCCGGGACAGTTCATTCGCAATCAGCCCCAGCATTTT CASSRLPPGQFIRNQPQHF
TRBJ1-2 TRBV12-3/TRBV12-4 NA once TGTGCCAGCAGTTTTTGGCCATATGGCTACACCTTC CASSFWPYGYTF
TRBJ2-3 TRBV13 TRBD2 NA TGTGCCAGCAGCTCTAGCGGGAGCCCCCCCCGGACGCAGTATTTT CASSSSGSPPRTQYF
TRBJ1-1 TRBV5-5 NA NA TGTGCCAGCAGCTTAGGCGGCTTCGGGAACACTGAAGCTTTCTTT CASSLGGFGNTEAFF
TRBJ2-5 TRBV20-1 NA NA TGCAGTGCAAAAGCGGTAGAGACCCAGTACTTC CSAKAVETQYF
TRBJ2-5 TRBV6-6 TRBD1 NA TGTGCCAGCTGCGACGTCGGGGGACAGGAAAAAGAGACCCAGTACTTC CASCDVGGQEKETQYF
TRBJ2-7 TRBV24-1 TRBD2 NA TGTGCCACCAGTGACCCTGGGACTAGCGGGGGCCCCAACGAGCAGTACTTC CATSDPGTSGGPNEQYF
TRBJ2-1 TRBV7-2 NA NA TGTGCCAGCAGCTCCTGGGAAGCTGAAGCGGACTCGGAGCAGTTCTTC CASSSWEAEADSEQFF
TRBJ2-3 TRBV3-1/TRBV3-2 TRBD2 NA TGTGCCAGCAGCCCCGGACTAGCTCGCACAGATACGCAGTATTTT CASSPGLARTDTQYF
TRBJ2-7 TRBV3-1/TRBV3-2 TRBD1 NA TGTGCCAGCAGCCAAGTGGGGGGACAGGCCTACGAGCAGTACTTC CASSQVGGQAYEQYF
TRBJ2-1 TRBV7-8 NA NA TGTGCCAGCAGCTCCCACCCAGATGGAGGCAATGAGCAGTTCTTC CASSSHPDGGNEQFF
TRBJ2-3 TRBV7-9 NA NA TGTGCCAGCAGCGCGACCCATGGAGAGCAGTATTTT CASSATHGEQYF
TRBJ2-5 TRBV6-6 TRBD1 NA TGTGCCAGCAGGACCACAGGGGAACAAGAGACCCAGTACTTC CASRTTGEQETQYF
TRBJ2-1 TRBV30 NA once TGTGCCTGGAGTCCGCAGGACAGGGACTACTACAATGAGCAGTTCTTC CAWSPQDRDYYNEQFF
TRBJ2-7 TRBV28 TRBD2 NA TGTGCCAGCAGTCCTACCCCGAGCGGGGGCACGCACGAGCAGTACTTC CASSPTPSGGTHEQYF
TRBJ2-2 TRBV25-1 TRBD2 NA TGTGCCAGCAGAGGGACGGGGGGCGGGGAGCTGTTTTTT CASRGTGGGELFF
TRBJ2-7 TRBV5-4 NA NA TGTGCCAGCAGCTTGTTTGGTAGCGGCCCTCTCGAGCAGTACTTC CASSLFGSGPLEQYF
TRBJ1-1 TRBV12-3/TRBV12-4 NA NA TGTGCCAGCAGAAAACAGGGAGACACTGAAGCTTTCTTT CASRKQGDTEAFF
TRBJ2-1 TRBV27 TRBD2 NA TGTGCCAGCAGTTTAGACGGGAGGGCCGCCTACAATGAGCAGTTCTTC CASSLDGRAAYNEQFF
TRBJ1-6 TRBV3-1/TRBV3-2 NA NA TGTGCCAGCAGACAACAGGGTACGAATTCACCCCTCCACTTT CASRQQGTNSPLHF
TRBJ2-1 TRBV27 TRBD2 NA TGTGCCAGCGGTGGGGGACTAGCGGGGTTTAATGAGCAGTTCTTC CASGGGLAGFNEQFF
TRBJ1-1 TRBV30 NA NA TGTGCCTGGAGGGCGACATCTGAAGCTTTCTTT CAWRATSEAFF
TRBJ2-1 TRBV19 TRBD2 NA TGTGCCAGTATGCTCTCGCTAGCGGGAGTCGGTGAGCAGTTCTTC CASMLSLAGVGEQFF